The rows below give T cell receptor beta chains drawn from one sample of a study of T-cell reconstitution after alpha-beta-depleted transplantation in children. TCRdb ran MiXCR on the PCR reads and lists one entry per CDR3 protein. The sample includes almost 400,000 distinct CDR3 sequences, around 21% of them seen just once. This specimen was PBMCs from the stem cell graft donor, taken from the stem cell graft. These receptors all come from a human donor who donated a stem cell graft to a child with acute myeloid leukemia. Both conserved end residues are part of each CDR3. The D gene is left open where the match is weak. Clone size, where shown, is once, few, many, or a class for clones that have expanded.

d_call,clone_size,j_call,v_call,cdr3_nt,cdr3_aa
-,few,TRBJ1-3,TRBV4-2,TGTGCCAGCAGCCAAGTCAACTCGGGTGGAAACACCATATATTTT,CASSQVNSGGNTIYF
TRBD2,few,TRBJ2-1,TRBV11-2,TGTGCCAGCAGCGTGGGACTAGCGGGAGGAGATGAGCAGTTCTTC,CASSVGLAGGDEQFF
-,few,TRBJ2-2,TRBV12-3/TRBV12-4,TGTGCCAGCACTCTCTGGTCCTCACCCGGGGAGCTGTTTTTT,CASTLWSSPGELFF
TRBD2,few,TRBJ2-3,TRBV9,TGTGCCAGCAGCGTGACAGGGACTAGCGGCACAGATACGCAGTATTTT,CASSVTGTSGTDTQYF
TRBD2,few,TRBJ2-1,TRBV24-1,TGTGCCACCAGTGATATAATGCCCGGGACTAGCGGGAGGGCCCTCAATGAGCAGTTCTTC,CATSDIMPGTSGRALNEQFF
-,-,TRBJ2-2,TRBV12-3/TRBV12-4,TGTGCCAGCAGAATTGACCGGGACCGCACCGGGGAGCTGTTTTTT,CASRIDRDRTGELFF
-,few,TRBJ2-2,TRBV9,TGTGCCAGCAGCACCCACTTGCGGGACGCGAACACCGGGGAGCTGTTTTTT,CASSTHLRDANTGELFF
-,-,TRBJ2-2,TRBV10-3,TGTGCCATCAGTGAAACAGGCGATAGGAACACCGGGGAGCTGTTTTTT,CAISETGDRNTGELFF
-,-,TRBJ2-5,TRBV7-2,TGTGCCAGCAGCTTGGGAACAGGTTTTTTAGAGACCCAGTACTTC,CASSLGTGFLETQYF
TRBD1,-,TRBJ2-1,TRBV28,TGTGCCAGCAGTTTTCCGCCCCACAGGGGGTCCTACAATGAGCAGTTCTTC,CASSFPPHRGSYNEQFF
TRBD2,-,TRBJ2-7,TRBV27,TGTGCCAGCAGTTTATCCCTCGGACTAGCGGCAGGCGAGCAGTACTTC,CASSLSLGLAAGEQYF
TRBD1,many,TRBJ2-7,TRBV24-1,TGTGCCACCAGTGAAAGACAGGGCAACGAGCAGTACTTC,CATSERQGNEQYF
TRBD2,many,TRBJ2-5,TRBV12-3/TRBV12-4,TGTGCCAGCAGCCGGCGGGGGGCGTTGGGCGAGACCCAGTACTTC,CASSRRGALGETQYF
-,-,TRBJ1-2,TRBV7-2,TGTGCCAGCACCCTCGATTGGGGAGACTATGGCTACACCTTC,CASTLDWGDYGYTF
-,-,TRBJ2-2,TRBV12-3/TRBV12-4,TGTGCCAGCAGTTTTGCGGGTGGTGCCGGGGAGCTGTTTTTT,CASSFAGGAGELFF
TRBD2,-,TRBJ2-1,TRBV7-9,TGTGCCACCTGGAGGGCGGGAGGGCCGGATGAGCAGTTCTTC,CATWRAGGPDEQFF
-,few,TRBJ2-5,TRBV7-9,TGTGCCAGCAGCTTACAGGGGTATCGAGAGACCCAGTATTTC,CASSLQGYRETQYF
-,-,TRBJ2-3,TRBV24-1,TGTGCCACCAGTTTGGCGGGGTTGGGAGATACGCAGTATTTT,CATSLAGLGDTQYF
-,-,TRBJ2-3,TRBV24-1,TGTGCCACCAGTGTCTCCTACATAGATACGCAGTATTTT,CATSVSYIDTQYF
-,many,TRBJ2-3,TRBV20-1,TGCAGTGCTGGGACGAGCACAGATACGCAGTATTTT,CSAGTSTDTQYF
-,-,TRBJ1-6,TRBV15,TGTGCCACCAGCAGAGACAGGAATTCACCCCTCCACTTT,CATSRDRNSPLHF
-,-,TRBJ2-1,TRBV18,TGTGCCAGCTCACCGACAGCTGGGGATGAGCAGTTCTTC,CASSPTAGDEQFF
-,-,TRBJ2-7,TRBV19,TGTGCCAGTAGTCTCGGGCCTTCTAGGGGGGGCTACGAGCAGTACTTC,CASSLGPSRGGYEQYF
-,few,TRBJ2-3,TRBV3-1,TGTGCCAGCGGGGGCTACGCTAGCACAGATACGCAGTATTTT,CASGGYASTDTQYF
-,-,TRBJ2-3,TRBV7-9,TGTGCCAGCAGCCGGACTCGAACAGATACGCAGTATTTT,CASSRTRTDTQYF
TRBD1,-,TRBJ2-7,TRBV10-3,TGTGCCTTCGGGACAGGGGCGAGCGAGCAGTACTTC,CAFGTGASEQYF
-,many,TRBJ2-5,TRBV5-1,TGCGCCAGCAGCTTGGGGCAGTCTCAAGAGACCCAGTACTTC,CASSLGQSQETQYF
TRBD1,-,TRBJ1-2,TRBV12-3/TRBV12-4,TGTGCCAGCAGTCCGGGGACAGGGACCTATGGCTACACCTTC,CASSPGTGTYGYTF
-,-,TRBJ2-2,TRBV27,TGTGCCAGCAGCTATACCGTTTTTCTAGGGGAGCTGTTTTTT,CASSYTVFLGELFF
-,few,TRBJ2-4,TRBV25-1,TGTGCCAGCAGTCCCTCAGGGAAACTAGCCAAAAACATTCAGTACTTC,CASSPSGKLAKNIQYF
TRBD1,many,TRBJ1-2,TRBV29-1,TGCAGCGGCGAGAACAACAGGGGAGTAGGCTACACCTTC,CSGENNRGVGYTF
-,-,TRBJ1-5,TRBV12-3/TRBV12-4,TGTGCCAGCAGTTTACGAGGCGAAAGCAATCAGCCCCAGCATTTT,CASSLRGESNQPQHF
-,-,TRBJ2-1,TRBV27,TGTGCCAGCAGTTTATACCAGGGCAATGAGCAGTTCTTC,CASSLYQGNEQFF
-,-,TRBJ2-7,TRBV12-3/TRBV12-4,TGTGCCAGCAGTTTACAACAGACCTACGAGCAGTACTTC,CASSLQQTYEQYF
-,-,TRBJ2-7,TRBV3-1,TGTGCCAGCAGCCAAGAAAGAGGGGTCGGTAGGAGGGCCCCCCTCTACGAGCAGTACTTC,CASSQERGVGRRAPLYEQYF
-,many,TRBJ2-7,TRBV4-2,TGTGCCAGCAGCCAAAGTAGGAGCGAGCAGTACTTC,CASSQSRSEQYF
-,-,TRBJ2-5,TRBV4-2,TGTGCCAGCAGCAGGGTTGGGCAGGAGACCCAGTACTTC,CASSRVGQETQYF
TRBD2,many,TRBJ2-3,TRBV29-1,TGCAGCGCCGGCGGGGGGACTAGCGGGAGAGCAGATACGCAGTATTTT,CSAGGGTSGRADTQYF
-,many,TRBJ2-7,TRBV5-1,TGCGCCAGCAGCGCCACCGGGGGATCCCTCGAGCAGTACTTC,CASSATGGSLEQYF
TRBD1,-,TRBJ2-2,TRBV5-5,TGTGCCACCGAACAGGGGGCGCTTCCCGGGGAGCTGTTTTTT,CATEQGALPGELFF
-,few,TRBJ2-1,TRBV7-9,TGTGCCAGCAGCTTAGTCCCCGGGGAGCAGTTCTTC,CASSLVPGEQFF
TRBD2,many,TRBJ2-1,TRBV20-1,TGCAGTGCTGGGGAGACTAGCTCCTCCTACAATGAGCAGTTCTTC,CSAGETSSSYNEQFF
TRBD2,many,TRBJ2-7,TRBV20-1,TGCAGTGTGGGACTAGCGGGCCTCTACGAGCAGTACTTC,CSVGLAGLYEQYF
-,-,TRBJ2-1,TRBV4-1,TGCGCCAGCAGCCAAGCAGCCGGCTACAATGAGCAGTTCTTC,CASSQAAGYNEQFF
-,-,TRBJ2-2,TRBV7-2,TGTGCCAGCAGCTTAGACGGGTTTATCGGGGAGCTGTTTTTT,CASSLDGFIGELFF
-,many,TRBJ2-1,TRBV12-3/TRBV12-4,TGTGCCAGCAGCTTTGGGACTGGCCGTGTAAATGAGCAGTTCTTC,CASSFGTGRVNEQFF
TRBD1,few,TRBJ2-7,TRBV6-5,TGTGCCAGCAGTTACCATGCCGGGACAGAATACGAGCAGTACTTC,CASSYHAGTEYEQYF
TRBD2,-,TRBJ2-1,TRBV7-2,TGTGCCAGCAGCTTAAAGCGGGAGGGGAACAATGAGCAGTTCTTC,CASSLKREGNNEQFF
-,-,TRBJ2-1,TRBV7-7,TGTGCTAGCAGCCCCGGGTCGGTCAATGAGCAGTTCTTC,CASSPGSVNEQFF
-,-,TRBJ2-3,TRBV7-3,TGTGCCAGCAGCTCCCAAGCCATAGATACGCAGTATTTT,CASSSQAIDTQYF
-,many,TRBJ2-7,TRBV6-2/TRBV6-3,TGTGCCACCCTTGATCCGGGACGGGCCTACGAGCAGTACTTC,CATLDPGRAYEQYF
TRBD2,many,TRBJ2-1,TRBV18,TGTGCCAGCTCACCAGCGACTAGCGGGCGTGGTGAGCAGTTCTTC,CASSPATSGRGEQFF
-,few,TRBJ1-1,TRBV28,TGTGCCAGCAGTTTACCGGACAGTATGAACACTGAAGCTTTCTTT,CASSLPDSMNTEAFF
-,-,TRBJ2-1,TRBV7-8,TGTGCCAGCACAAAAAACAGGCCCGACCTCATTGAGCAGTTCTTC,CASTKNRPDLIEQFF
TRBD2,few,TRBJ2-1,TRBV7-3,TGTGCCAGCAGCTTCTGGGGCGGGAGTGGCTCCTACAATGAGCAGTTCTTC,CASSFWGGSGSYNEQFF
TRBD2,many,TRBJ2-1,TRBV7-2,TGTGCCAGCACCAAAGGTGGACTAGCGGGACCCAATGAGCAGTTCTTC,CASTKGGLAGPNEQFF
-,-,TRBJ2-1,TRBV20-1,TGCAGTAACATCAAGAGCGGGTACTTACCAGAGCAGTTCTTC,CSNIKSGYLPEQFF
-,-,TRBJ1-5,TRBV12-3/TRBV12-4,TGTGCCAGCAGTCTCGGGTCCTCCGGGCAGCCCCAGCATTTT,CASSLGSSGQPQHF
-,many,TRBJ2-3,TRBV24-1,TGTGCCACCAGTGATGGACAGATGACAGATACGCAGTATTTT,CATSDGQMTDTQYF
TRBD1,-,TRBJ2-2,TRBV6-5,TGTGCCAGCAGGGGGGACAGCAACACCGGGGAGCTGTTTTTT,CASRGDSNTGELFF